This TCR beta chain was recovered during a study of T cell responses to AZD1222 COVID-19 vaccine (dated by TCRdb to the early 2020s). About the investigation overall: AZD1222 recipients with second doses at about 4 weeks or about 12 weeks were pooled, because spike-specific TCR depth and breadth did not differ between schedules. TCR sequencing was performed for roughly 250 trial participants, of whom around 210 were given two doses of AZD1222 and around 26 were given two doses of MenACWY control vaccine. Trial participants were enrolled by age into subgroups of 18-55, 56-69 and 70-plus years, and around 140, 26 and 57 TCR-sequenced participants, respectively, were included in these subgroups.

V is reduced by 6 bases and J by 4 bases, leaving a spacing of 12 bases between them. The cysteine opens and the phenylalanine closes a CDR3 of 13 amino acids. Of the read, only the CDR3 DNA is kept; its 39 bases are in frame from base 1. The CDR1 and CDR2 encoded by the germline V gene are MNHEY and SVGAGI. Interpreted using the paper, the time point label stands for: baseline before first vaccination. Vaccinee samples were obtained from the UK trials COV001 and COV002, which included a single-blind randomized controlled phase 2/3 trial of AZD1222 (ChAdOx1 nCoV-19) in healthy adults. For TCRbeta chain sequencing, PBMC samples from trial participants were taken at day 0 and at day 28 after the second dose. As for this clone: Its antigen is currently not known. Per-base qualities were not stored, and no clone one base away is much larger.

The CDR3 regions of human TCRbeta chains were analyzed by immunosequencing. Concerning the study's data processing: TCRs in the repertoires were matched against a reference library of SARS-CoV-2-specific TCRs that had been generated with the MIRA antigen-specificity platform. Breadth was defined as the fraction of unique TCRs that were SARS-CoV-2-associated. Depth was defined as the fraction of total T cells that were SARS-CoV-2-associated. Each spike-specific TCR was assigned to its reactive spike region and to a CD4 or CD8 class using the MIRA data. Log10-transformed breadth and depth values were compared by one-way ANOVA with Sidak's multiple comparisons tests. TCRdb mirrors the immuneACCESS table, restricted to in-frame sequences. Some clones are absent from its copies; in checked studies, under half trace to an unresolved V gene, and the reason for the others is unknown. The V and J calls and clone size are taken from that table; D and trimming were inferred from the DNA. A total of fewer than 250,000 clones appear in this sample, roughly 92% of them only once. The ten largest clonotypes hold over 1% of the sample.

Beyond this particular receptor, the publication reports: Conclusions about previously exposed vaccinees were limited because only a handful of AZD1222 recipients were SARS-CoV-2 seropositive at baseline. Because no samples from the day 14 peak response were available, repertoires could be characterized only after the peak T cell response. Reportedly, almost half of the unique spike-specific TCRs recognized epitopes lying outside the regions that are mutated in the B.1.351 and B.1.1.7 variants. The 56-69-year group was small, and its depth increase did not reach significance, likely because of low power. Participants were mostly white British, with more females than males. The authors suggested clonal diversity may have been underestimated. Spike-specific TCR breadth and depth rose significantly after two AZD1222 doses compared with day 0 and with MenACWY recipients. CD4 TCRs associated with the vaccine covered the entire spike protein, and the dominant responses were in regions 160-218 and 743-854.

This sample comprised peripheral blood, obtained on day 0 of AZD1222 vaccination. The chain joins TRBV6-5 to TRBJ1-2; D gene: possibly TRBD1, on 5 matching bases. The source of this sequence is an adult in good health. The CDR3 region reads CASRGEAGYGYTF. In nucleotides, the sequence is TGTGCCAGCAGAGGGGAGGCCGGCTATGGCTACACCTTC.